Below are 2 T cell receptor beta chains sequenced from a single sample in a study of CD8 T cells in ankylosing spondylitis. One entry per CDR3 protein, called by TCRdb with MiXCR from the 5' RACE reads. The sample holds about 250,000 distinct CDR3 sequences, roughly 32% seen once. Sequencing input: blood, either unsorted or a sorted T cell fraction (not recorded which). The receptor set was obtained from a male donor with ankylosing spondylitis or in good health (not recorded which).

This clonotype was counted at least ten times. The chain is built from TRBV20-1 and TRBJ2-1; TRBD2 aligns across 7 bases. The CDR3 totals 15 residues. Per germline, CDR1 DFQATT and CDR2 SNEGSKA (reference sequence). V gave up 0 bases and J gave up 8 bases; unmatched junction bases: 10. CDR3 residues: CSARDPGLVSDEQFF. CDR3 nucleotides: TGCAGTGCTAGAGATCCCGGACTAGTGAGCGATGAGCAGTTCTTC.

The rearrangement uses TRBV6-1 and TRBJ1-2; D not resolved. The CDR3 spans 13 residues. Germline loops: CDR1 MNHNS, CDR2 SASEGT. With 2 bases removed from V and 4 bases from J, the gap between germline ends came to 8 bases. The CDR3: CASSEWAGYGYTF. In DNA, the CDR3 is TGTGCCAGCAGTGAATGGGCAGGCTATGGCTACACCTTC.